This TCR beta chain was recovered during a study of shared clonotypes between healthy human individuals. Donors, without exception, were Caucasian adults residing in Nashville, Tennessee. The CDR3 is 16 residues long. CDR1 is SGHNT and CDR2 is YYREEE in the germline V gene (reference sequence). The J segment lost 1 base and the V segment lost 2 bases, leaving 4 bases of the junction unmatched. Produced via immunoSEQ multiplex PCR; TCRdb's table is partial and in-frame only. The sample lists 2 million to 2.5 million clones, approximately 95% occurring once. The sequence was obtained from a man aged 18 to 30 in good health. Some clones in this sample may be carry-over from other donors' samples. The chain combines TRBV5-4 with TRBJ2-2; 8 bases match TRBD1. Sequenced: naive CD4+ T cells from PBMCs. The subset denotes: CD45RA+ positively selected. For the CDR3, the DNA is TGTGCCAGCAGCTTTCACGGACAGGGGAACACCGGGGAGCTGTTTTTT. Its protein product is CASSFHGQGNTGELFF.